The 27 T cell receptor beta chains reported below all come from one sample, sequenced in a study of blood T cell repertoires in COVID-19. TCRdb keeps only in-frame clones here, not all; method: immunoSEQ multiplex PCR. This sample yields some 450,000 clones, of which roughly 90% are seen a single time; around 0.92% belongs to the top ten. The sequencing sample was made of peripheral blood. These receptors all come from a man aged 18-30 years with COVID-19, enrolled during active disease.

V usage is TRBV28 and J usage is TRBJ2-2, with TRBD2 matching over 15 bases. The V gene end was trimmed by 6 bases and the J gene end by 7 bases; junction bases not matched to a gene: 9. The CDR3 consists of 17 residues. Looked up from germline, CDR1 is MDHEN and CDR2 is SYDVKM. The CDR3: CASRAPGLAGGGGELFF. The DNA of the CDR3 is TGTGCCAGCAGGGCTCCGGGACTAGCGGGAGGAGGCGGGGAGCTGTTTTTT.

The rearrangement uses TRBV7-9 and TRBJ1-1; D may be TRBD1 (6 bases). The CDR3 runs to 13 residues. Deletions cut 5 bases from V and 4 bases from J, with 11 bases between. CDR1 and CDR2 from the germline V gene are SEHNR and FQNEAQ (reference sequence). The CDR3 here is CASSPDSFTEAFF. The CDR3 DNA is TGTGCCAGCAGCCCGGACAGCTTCACTGAAGCTTTCTTT. The variable domain in full, with the rest retrieved from reference TRBV7-9 and TRBJ1-1, is DTGVSQNPRHKITKRGQNVTFRCDPISEHNRLYWYRQTLGQGPEFLTYFQNEAQLEKSRLLSDRFSAERPKGSFSTLEIQRTEQGDSAMYLCASSPDSFTEAFFGQGTRLTVV.

The rearrangement uses TRBV3-1 (or the pseudogene TRBV3-2) and TRBJ2-7; 8 bases fit TRBD2. The CDR3 runs to 14 residues. Germline CDR1 reads LGHDT; CDR2 reads YNNKEL (reference sequence). V dropped 2 bases and J dropped 3; count of bases not matched to a gene: 3. Here the CDR3 DNA reads TGTGCCAGCAGCCAAATAGCGGGAAACTACGAGCAGTACTTC. Amino acid sequence: CASSQIAGNYEQYF.

CDR3 residues: CASSFGTGTYEQYF. DNA of the CDR3: TGTGCCAGCAGTTTTGGGACAGGAACCTACGAGCAGTACTTC. V is TRBV6-5 and J is TRBJ2-7, with 8 bases fitting TRBD1. The CDR3 loop spans 14 amino acids. J was trimmed by 2 bases and V by 4 bases; bases with no gene match: 4. Germline V lookup: CDR1 MNHEY, CDR2 SVGAGI.

This clone occurred once. V and J are TRBV11-2 and TRBJ2-3; 8 bases are shared with TRBD2. This CDR3 is built from 17 residues. CDR1 and CDR2 (germline): SGHAT, FQNNGV. The V and J ends lost 8 bases and 4 bases, in that order; junction bases with no gene match: 17. This CDR3 is CASRLSGAGGSADTQYF. Here the CDR3 DNA reads TGTGCCAGCCGCCTGTCGGGGGCGGGAGGTTCCGCAGATACGCAGTATTTT.

The rearrangement uses TRBV4-2 and TRBJ2-1; TRBD2 matches at 9 bases. CDR1 is LGHNA and CDR2 is YNFKEQ in the germline V gene. Trimming at V came to 1 base and at J to 9 bases, leaving 10 bases not matched to a gene. CDR3 length equals 16 residues. The CDR3 here is CASSQVMAGGHGEQFF. The CDR3 bases are TGTGCCAGCAGCCAAGTAATGGCGGGGGGGCACGGTGAGCAGTTCTTC.

V gene TRBV7-8 combines with J gene TRBJ1-4; tentative D call: TRBD1 (5 bases). V lost 2 bases to trimming and J lost 4 bases, with 11 bases between them. The CDR3 contains 15 residues. The germline gives CDR1 SGHVS, CDR2 FQNEAQ. The CDR3 DNA follows: TGTGCCAGCAGCTTAATTAGACAGCTTAATGAAAAACTGTTTTTT. It encodes CASSLIRQLNEKLFF.

The chain is built from TRBV3-1 (or the pseudogene TRBV3-2) and TRBJ2-3, with 7 positions matching TRBD2. Germline assignment: CDR1 LGHDT and CDR2 YNNKEL (reference sequence). The V and J ends lost 1 base and 0 bases, in that order; junction bases with no gene match: 1. The CDR3 contains 15 residues. CDR3 amino acids: CASSQASGSTDTQYF. The CDR3 DNA is TGTGCCAGCAGCCAAGCTAGCGGAAGCACAGATACGCAGTATTTT.

The genes are TRBV4-1 and TRBJ1-5; D possibly corresponds to TRBD1 (6 bases). The CDR3 has 15 residues. Looked up from germline, CDR1 is MGHRA and CDR2 is YSYEKL. With 0 bases removed from V and 3 bases from J, the gap between germline ends came to 9 bases. The CDR3 protein is CASSQEAGDNQPQHF. The CDR3 DNA reads TGCGCCAGCAGCCAAGAGGCAGGGGACAATCAGCCCCAGCATTTT.

This clone came up a few times. The rearrangement uses TRBV2 and TRBJ1-6; unclear D gene. The V end was cut by 7 bases, the J end by 5 bases, with 18 bases between. Germline lookup yields CDR1 SNHLY and CDR2 FYNNEI. There are 16 residues in the CDR3. In nucleotides, the CDR3 is TGTGCCAGCACACTTCGCGATACTGTGAATAATTCACCCCTCCACTTT. Its protein is CASTLRDTVNNSPLHF.

V gene TRBV4-1 combines with J gene TRBJ2-7; 9 bases agree with TRBD2. CDR3 length: 15 residues. Trimming cost V 1 base and J 3 bases; bases outside gene matches: 4. Germline-derived CDR1 and CDR2 are MGHRA and YSYEKL. The CDR3 DNA reads as TGCGCCAGCAGCCAAGGGCTAGCGGGATTCTACGAGCAGTACTTC. Translated, it gives CASSQGLAGFYEQYF.

This chain links TRBV5-4 with TRBJ2-7; D perhaps matches TRBD2 (5 bases). The CDR3 is made up of 17 amino acids. Trimming cost V 1 base and J 0 bases, with 17 bases left between them. Germline V CDR1 and CDR2: SGHNT, YYREEE (reference sequence). The CDR3 spells CASSLMGRANPSYEQYF. CDR3 DNA sequence: TGTGCCAGCAGCTTGATGGGGAGAGCGAACCCCTCCTACGAGCAGTACTTC.

The gene calls are TRBV27 and TRBJ2-2; tentatively, D is TRBD1 (6 bases). CDR1 and CDR2 from the germline V gene are MNHEY and SMNVEV (reference sequence). The CDR3 contains 15 residues. V gave up 1 base and J gave up 4 bases, with 10 bases separating them. CDR3 nucleotides: TGTGCCAGCAGTTTATATACAGGGCGCACCGGGGAGCTGTTTTTT. As protein: CASSLYTGRTGELFF.

Here the CDR3 DNA reads TGTGCCAGCAGTCCAGGGCCCTACGAGCAGTACTTC. Translation gives CASSPGPYEQYF. The genes are TRBV12-3 or TRBV12-4 and TRBJ2-7; D might be TRBD1 (5 bases). Trimming stripped 5 bases from V and 2 bases from J, with 7 bases between. CDR3 length: 12 amino acids.

The gene calls are TRBV2 and TRBJ1-5; D is unclear. CDR3 length: 13 amino acids. The V gene's germline CDR1 is SNHLY and CDR2 FYNNEI. Between the trimmed V and J ends, which lost 6 bases and 4 bases, there was a span of 10 bases. CDR3 region: CASSGSANQPQHF. CDR3 sequence (DNA): TGTGCCAGCAGCGGCAGCGCGAATCAGCCCCAGCATTTT.

A remark on this clone: Other DNA sequences within the sample encode an identical CDR3. The J gene is TRBJ2-7, the V gene TRBV10-1; weak D call: TRBD2 (5 bases). The CDR3 is made up of 13 amino acids. Germline CDR1 WNHNN, CDR2 SYGVQD (reference sequence). The V gene lost 0 bases and the J gene lost 4 bases, with 7 bases spanning the gap. The CDR3 sequence: CASSESPGYEQYF. CDR3 nucleotides: TGCGCCAGCAGTGAGTCTCCGGGGTACGAGCAGTACTTC.

This rearrangement joins TRBV27 to TRBJ1-1; D is unresolved. The CDR3 has 14 residues. Germline V gene lookup returns CDR1 MNHEY and CDR2 SMNVEV (reference sequence). V lost 8 bases to trimming and J lost 3 bases, with 16 bases between them. The CDR3 DNA sequence: TGTGCCAGCTCGTCAGGAACCTACGACACTGAAGCTTTCTTT. This translates into CASSSGTYDTEAFF.

The chain employs TRBV11-2 and TRBJ2-3; possibly TRBD2 for D (5 bases). With 1 base removed from V and 0 bases from J, the gap between germline ends came to 8 bases. Germline values: CDR1 SGHAT, CDR2 FQNNGV. The CDR3 runs to 15 residues. The chain's CDR3 is CASSLGPGSTDTQYF. The CDR3 DNA reads as TGTGCCAGCAGCTTAGGGCCGGGGAGCACAGATACGCAGTATTTT.

This clone was detected only once. V and J are TRBV5-4 and TRBJ1-1; 8 bases line up with TRBD1. Germline trimming cut 2 bases from V and 5 bases from J; bases unmatched to any gene: 5. The length of the CDR3 is 14 residues. CDR1 is SGHNT, CDR2 YYREEE, per germline (reference sequence). CDR3 sequence reads: CASSFDRGSTEAFF. DNA for the CDR3: TGTGCCAGCAGCTTTGACAGGGGAAGTACTGAAGCTTTCTTT.

V and J are TRBV6-6 and TRBJ2-7; 9 bases line up with TRBD2. This CDR3 region has 14 residues. From germline, CDR1 is MNHNY and CDR2 SVGAGI (reference sequence). Germline trimming cut 7 bases from V and 2 bases from J; bases unmatched to any gene: 6. The CDR3 DNA follows: TGTGCCAGCATGTCGGGCGGGAGGGCCTACGAGCAGTACTTC. Its translation: CASMSGGRAYEQYF.

The chain uses TRBV9 and TRBJ1-1; 7 bases map to TRBD1. Germline assignment: CDR1 SGDLS and CDR2 YYNGEE. The CDR3 consists of 14 residues. Unmatched junction bases numbered 8, after V lost 2 bases and J lost 7 bases. CDR3 region: CASSVSGGNGEAFF. DNA of the CDR3: TGTGCCAGCAGCGTCTCAGGGGGGAACGGTGAAGCTTTCTTT. The whole variable domain, remainder taken from reference TRBV9 and TRBJ1-1, is DSGVTQTPKHLITATGQRVTLRCSPRSGDLSVYWYQQSLDQGLQFLIQYYNGEERAKGNILERFSAQQFPDLHSELNLSSLELGDSALYFCASSVSGGNGEAFFGQGTRLTVV.

The rearrangement uses TRBV5-4 and TRBJ2-3; perhaps TRBD1 as D (5 bases). V lost 0 bases, J lost 2 bases, and 10 bases lay in between. The CDR3 totals 15 residues. Germline V gives CDR1 SGHNT, CDR2 YYREEE (reference sequence). The CDR3 bases are TGTGCCAGCAGCTTGGCCTCACAGGTCACAGATACGCAGTATTTT. Encoded protein: CASSLASQVTDTQYF.

CDR3 protein: CASGLGGVLGTEAFF. Here the CDR3 DNA reads TGTGCTAGTGGTTTAGGGGGCGTCCTAGGCACTGAAGCTTTCTTT. V is TRBV12-5 and J is TRBJ1-1; 7 positions agree with TRBD1. V gave up 3 bases and J gave up 4 bases; unmatched junction bases: 8. Germline loops: CDR1 LGHNT, CDR2 FRNRAP. The length of the CDR3 is 15 residues.

This clone was detected once. This sequence joins TRBV20-1 and TRBJ2-1; TRBD1 might be the D (6 bases). Germline loops: CDR1 DFQATT, CDR2 SNEGSKA (reference sequence). Deletions cut 5 bases from V and 9 bases from J, with 11 bases between. This CDR3 comprises 11 residues. The DNA for the CDR3 is TGCAGTGCTGAGGGGGTCCGTGAGCAGTTCTTC. Translation gives CSAEGVREQFF.

The genes are TRBV5-4 and TRBJ2-2; the D gene is possibly TRBD2 (5 bases). Trimming cost V 0 bases and J 4 bases, with 13 bases left between them. In germline, CDR1 is SGHNT, CDR2 YYREEE (reference sequence). The CDR3 consists of 16 residues. CDR3: CASSLVSGVGTGELFF. The CDR3 coding sequence is TGTGCCAGCAGCTTGGTAAGCGGCGTGGGCACCGGGGAGCTGTTTTTT.

This chain uses TRBV2 with TRBJ2-1; TRBD2 matches 10 bases. The CDR3 is made up of 15 amino acids. In germline, CDR1 is SNHLY, CDR2 FYNNEI. Trimming at V came to 8 bases and at J to 7 bases, leaving 11 bases not matched to a gene. The CDR3 DNA is TGTGCCAGCGAAATAGCGGGACTAGCGAAGAATGAGCAGTTCTTC. Its protein product is CASEIAGLAKNEQFF.

This chain connects TRBV5-1 to TRBJ2-1; D perhaps matches TRBD1 (5 bases). From germline, CDR1 is SGHRS and CDR2 YFSETQ. The CDR3 totals 17 residues. V shed 1 base and J shed 6 bases, with 20 bases lying between them. The CDR3: CASSLFFMGQGFNEQFF. The DNA for the CDR3 is TGCGCCAGCAGCTTGTTCTTTATGGGGCAGGGTTTCAATGAGCAGTTCTTC.